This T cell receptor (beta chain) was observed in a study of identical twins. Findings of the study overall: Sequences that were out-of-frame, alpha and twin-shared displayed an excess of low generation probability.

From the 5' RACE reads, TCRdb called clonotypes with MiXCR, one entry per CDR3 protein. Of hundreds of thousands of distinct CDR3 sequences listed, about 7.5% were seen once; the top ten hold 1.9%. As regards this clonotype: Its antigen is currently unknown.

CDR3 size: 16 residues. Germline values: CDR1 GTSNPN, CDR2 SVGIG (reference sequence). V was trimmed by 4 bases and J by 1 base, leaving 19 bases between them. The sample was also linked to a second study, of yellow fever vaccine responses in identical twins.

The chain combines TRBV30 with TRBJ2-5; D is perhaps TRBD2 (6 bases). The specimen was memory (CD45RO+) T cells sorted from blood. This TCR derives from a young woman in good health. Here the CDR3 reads CAWTFKEGRGQETQYF. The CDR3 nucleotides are TGTGCCTGGACCTTCAAGGAGGGAAGAGGCCAAGAGACCCAGTACTTC.